This T cell receptor beta chain originates from a study of blood T cell repertoires in COVID-19. At the level of the study: Both acute and convalescent COVID-19 samples were obtained from the United States, Italy and Spain. Sources were T cells, B-cell-depleted T cells, or PBMCs; the material itself was cDNA or gDNA.

Sequencing used immunoSEQ multiplex PCR; TCRdb keeps in-frame clones, though not all of them. The data show 150,000 to 200,000 clones, with 75% to 90% seen just once and 5% to 8% held by the top ten. The CDR3 has 10 amino acids. Germline CDR1 is SQVTM and CDR2 is ANQGSEA. Trimming left V 1 base short and J 10 bases short, with 7 bases between. The specimen sequenced was PBMCs or T cells enriched from blood (not recorded which). The sequence was collected from a middle-aged man who had recovered from COVID-19. The rearrangement uses TRBV29-1 and TRBJ1-1; TRBD1 is a possible D gene (5 bases). CDR3 amino acids: CSVEGRGAFF. CDR3 sequence (DNA): TGCAGCGTTGAAGGGAGGGGAGCTTTCTTT.